What follows is one T cell receptor beta chain and its context. This clone was counted once. This receptor's antigen is unknown. No much larger clone exists at a distance of one base, and base qualities are not known. A distance of 10 bases separates the germline ends of V and J, which lose 1 base and 4 bases respectively. CDR1 and CDR2 (KGHSH, LQKENI) derive from the germline V gene. The CDR3 has 15 amino acids, counting the end cysteine and phenylalanine. Here the CDR3 DNA is all that survives: 45 bases in frame from base 1. This sample stems from a study of T cell responses to AZD1222 COVID-19 vaccine (dated by TCRdb to the early 2020s). For the wider study: AZD1222 recipients whose second dose came at about 4 weeks and those whose second dose came at about 12 weeks were combined into one group, since spike-specific TCR depth and breadth did not differ between the two schedules. A total of just over 230 trial participants underwent TCR sequencing, of whom 200 to 220 received two doses of AZD1222 and about 25 received two doses of the MenACWY control vaccine. Enrollment into the trials was organized by age into subgroups of 18-55, 56-69 and 70-plus years, and those subgroups contained about 150, 27 and 61 TCR-sequenced participants, respectively. On the study overall, not on this receptor specifically: Most participants were white British and females outnumbered males, and the authors suggested that clonal diversity may have been underestimated. Conclusions about previously exposed vaccinees are limited because only six or seven AZD1222 recipients were SARS-CoV-2 seropositive at baseline. In the small 56-69-year group, the increase in depth fell short of significance, most likely because of low power. After two AZD1222 doses, spike-specific TCR breadth and depth were significantly higher than at day 0 and than in MenACWY recipients. The vaccine-associated CD4 TCRs covered the entire spike protein, and the dominant responses fell in regions 160-218 and 743-854. Nearly half of unique spike-specific TCRs reportedly recognized epitopes outside regions mutated in the B.1.351 and B.1.1.7 variants. Because no samples from the day 14 peak response were available, repertoires could be characterized only after the peak T cell response.

In light of the paper, this sample's time point label describes: baseline before first vaccination. The vaccinee samples were drawn from two UK trials, COV001 and COV002, one of which was a single-blind randomized controlled phase 2/3 trial testing AZD1222 (ChAdOx1 nCoV-19) in healthy adults. For TCRbeta chain sequencing, PBMC samples from trial participants were taken at day 0 and at day 28 after the second dose. The CDR3 regions of human TCRbeta chains were analyzed by immunosequencing. In the paper's pipeline: Repertoire TCRs were matched against a reference library of SARS-CoV-2-specific TCRs generated with the MIRA antigen-specificity platform. Breadth was defined as the fraction of unique TCRs that were SARS-CoV-2-associated. Depth was defined as the fraction of total T cells that were SARS-CoV-2-associated. Each spike-specific TCR was assigned to its reactive spike region and to a CD4 or CD8 class using the MIRA data. Log10-transformed breadth and depth values were compared by one-way ANOVA with Sidak's multiple comparisons tests. In its TCRdb copy, this immuneACCESS table keeps in-frame sequences only and misses some clones. Where compared with another copy, unresolved V genes explain less than half of these, and the others have no known cause. The DNA gave D and trimming, while V, J and clone size come from that table. This sample has about 120,000 clones in its table, and approximately 90% of those were observed once. The ten biggest clones cover 6% to 7.5% of the sample.

The sample in question was peripheral blood, obtained on day 0 of AZD1222 vaccination. This chain joins TRBV18 to TRBJ2-2; TRBD2 is a weak D gene call, 6 bases matching. This TCR was recovered from an adult in good health. The DNA sequence is as follows: TGTGCCAGCTCACCACAGTCGGGGGTCACCGGGGAGCTGTTTTTT. Translation gives CASSPQSGVTGELFF.